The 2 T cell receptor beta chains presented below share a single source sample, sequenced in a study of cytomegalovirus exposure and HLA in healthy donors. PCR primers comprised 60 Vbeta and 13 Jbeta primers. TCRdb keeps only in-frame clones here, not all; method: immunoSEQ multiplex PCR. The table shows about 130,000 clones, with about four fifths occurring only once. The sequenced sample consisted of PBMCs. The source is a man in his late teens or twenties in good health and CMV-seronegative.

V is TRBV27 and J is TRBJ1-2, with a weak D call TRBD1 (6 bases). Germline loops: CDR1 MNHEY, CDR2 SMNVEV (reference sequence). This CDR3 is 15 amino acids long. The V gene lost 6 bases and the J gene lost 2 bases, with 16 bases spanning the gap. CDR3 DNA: TGTGCCAGCAGGGGCCAACAGGGAGGGAACTATGGCTACACCTTC. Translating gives CASRGQQGGNYGYTF.

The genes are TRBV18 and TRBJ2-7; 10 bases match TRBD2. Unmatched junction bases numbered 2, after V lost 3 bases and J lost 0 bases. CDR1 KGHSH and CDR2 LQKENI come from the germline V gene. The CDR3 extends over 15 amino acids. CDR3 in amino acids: CASSPSGGFSYEQYF. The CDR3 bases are TGTGCCAGCTCACCTAGCGGGGGGTTCTCCTACGAGCAGTACTTC.